The 22 T cell receptor beta chains below come from one sample, sequenced in a study of CD8 T cells in ankylosing spondylitis. TCRdb independently ran MiXCR on the 5' RACE reads; one entry per CDR3 protein. The sample shows approximately 25,000 distinct CDR3 sequences, less than 20% of them seen only once. The sample comprised blood. The receptors originated from a male donor with ankylosing spondylitis or in good health (not recorded which).

In this sample, this clonotype turned up many times. V gene TRBV7-2 combines with J gene TRBJ1-5; TRBD1 agrees at 9 bases. Germline V gives CDR1 SGHTA, CDR2 FQGNSA. This CDR3 has 14 amino acids. V shed 7 bases and J 9 bases; nucleotides not matched to a gene: 10. The CDR3 bases are TGTGCCAGCACCCCGGGACAGGGTTTTCGGCCCCAGCATTTT. Its translation: CASTPGQGFRPQHF.

This clonotype occurred many times. This chain connects TRBV7-9 to TRBJ2-5; D gene unclear. There are 14 residues in the CDR3. The V gene's germline CDR1 is SEHNR and CDR2 FQNEAQ (reference sequence). V lost 5 bases to trimming and J lost 1 base, with 11 bases between them. The CDR3 reads CASSPRAAQETQYF. The DNA for the CDR3 is TGTGCCAGCAGCCCTCGGGCGGCCCAAGAGACCCAGTACTTC.

This clonotype was observed a handful of times. This chain connects TRBV12-3 or TRBV12-4 to TRBJ2-3; D might be TRBD2 (5 bases). Trimming pared 7 bases from V and 0 bases from J, leaving 11 bases between. The CDR3 runs 14 residues. This chain's CDR3 is CASKEAHSTDTQYF. For the CDR3, the DNA is TGTGCCAGCAAGGAGGCCCACAGCACAGATACGCAGTATTTT.

In this sample, this clonotype turned up a few times. The gene calls are TRBV5-5 and TRBJ2-5, with D possibly called TRBD1 or TRBD2 (5 bases each). Deletions cut 4 bases from V and 7 bases from J, with 14 bases between. The CDR3 runs 13 residues. The germline gives CDR1 SGHKS, CDR2 YYEKEE (reference sequence). The CDR3 loop reads CASSVDIRGTQYF. CDR3 sequence (DNA): TGTGCCAGCAGCGTGGACATCCGGGGGACCCAGTACTTC.

The chain links TRBV19 to TRBJ2-1; D not resolved. The V gene lost 5 bases and the J gene lost 2 bases, with 13 bases spanning the gap. The CDR3 runs to 15 residues. Germline CDR1 is LNHDA and CDR2 is SQIVND (reference sequence). CDR3 DNA sequence: TGTGCCAGTAGTCTGACTGGGAAGACCTACAATGAGCAGTTCTTC. Translated: CASSLTGKTYNEQFF.

This clonotype showed up many times. V gene TRBV18 combines with J gene TRBJ2-1; TRBD1 agrees at 7 bases. The CDR3 has 14 residues. Germline V gives CDR1 KGHSH, CDR2 LQKENI. V shed 3 bases and J 6 bases; nucleotides not matched to a gene: 5. CDR3 in amino acids: CASSPRDSLNEQFF. The CDR3 region has the DNA TGTGCCAGCTCACCTAGGGACAGTCTCAATGAGCAGTTCTTC.

As regards this clonotype: Sequence at one end of the junction differs from germline and may be a read error. The chain couples TRBV12-3 or TRBV12-4 to TRBJ2-7; D is unclear. The CDR3 has 14 amino acids. The DNA of the CDR3 is TGTGCCAGCAGTTTTGGACGGGCCTCCAACGAGCAGTACTTC. Translation gives CASSFGRASNEQYF.

This clonotype was counted at least ten times. The CDR3 coding sequence is TGTGCCAGCAGCTTAACCCTAGCGGGAGGTTGGGCCTACAATGAGCAGTTCTTC. Amino acid sequence: CASSLTLAGGWAYNEQFF. V and J are TRBV11-2 and TRBJ2-1, with 11 nucleotides matching TRBD2. This CDR3 is built from 18 residues. CDR1 and CDR2 from the germline V gene are SGHAT and FQNNGV. After removal of 2 bases from V and 2 bases from J, the junction contained 8 bases not matched to a gene.

The V call is TRBV10-3, the J call TRBJ2-5; TRBD1 matches at 7 bases. Germline V lookup: CDR1 ENHRY, CDR2 SYGVKD. This CDR3 comprises 13 residues. V gave up 4 bases and J gave up 4 bases; unmatched junction bases: 3. Here the CDR3 reads CAISGGQIETQYF. The CDR3 DNA reads as TGTGCCATCAGTGGGGGACAGATAGAGACCCAGTACTTC.

This clonotype was seen many times. CDR3 loop: CATSTPGLKETQYF. In DNA, the CDR3 is TGTGCCACCAGCACCCCGGGACTTAAAGAGACCCAGTACTTC. The chain is built from TRBV15 and TRBJ2-5; tentative D call: TRBD2 (6 bases). The V and J ends lost 4 bases and 3 bases respectively, with 12 bases between them. Germline CDR1 LNHNV, CDR2 YYDKDF (reference sequence). The CDR3 is 14 residues long.

Ten or more counts support this clonotype. The limits of the CDR3 on the DNA are not certain, so only TCRdb's listed CDR3 is given. The rearrangement uses TRBV6-2 or TRBV6-3 and TRBJ1-1. Including both end residues, the CDR3 is 19 amino acids long. Germline V lookup: CDR1 MNHEY, CDR2 SVGEGT. This chain's CDR3 is CASSSSGGATRGFYTEAFF.

This clonotype was seen many times. The chain couples TRBV20-1 to TRBJ2-5; D unresolved. CDR1 and CDR2 (germline): DFQATT, SNEGSKA (reference sequence). The CDR3 consists of 14 residues. Trimming left V 3 bases short and J 1 base short, with 12 bases between. CDR3 loop: CSASTLGGQETQYF. The CDR3 DNA follows: TGCAGTGCTAGTACCCTCGGCGGCCAAGAGACCCAGTACTTC.

This clonotype showed up many times. The V gene is TRBV5-1, the J gene TRBJ2-4; D call uncertain. V lost 1 base, J lost 5 bases, and 16 bases lay in between. From germline, CDR1 is SGHRS and CDR2 YFSETQ. The length of the CDR3 is 16 residues. CDR3 region: CASSLIENVQENIQYF. In DNA form, the CDR3 reads TGCGCCAGCAGCTTGATTGAGAATGTGCAGGAAAACATTCAGTACTTC.

This clonotype was seen at least ten times. This chain's CDR3 is CASSSSHGEKETQYF. CDR3 coding DNA: TGTGCCAGCAGCTCAAGTCACGGTGAGAAAGAGACCCAGTACTTC. This chain joins TRBV7-9 and TRBJ2-5; D gene ambiguous. The CDR3 runs to 15 residues. The V end lost 4 bases, the J end lost 3 bases, and 15 bases lay between the germline ends. CDR1 is SEHNR and CDR2 is FQNEAQ in the germline V gene (reference sequence).

This clonotype has more than one count but fewer than ten. The chain links TRBV4-2 to TRBJ2-1, with D perhaps TRBD2 (5 bases). Germline V gene lookup returns CDR1 LGHNA and CDR2 YNFKEQ. The V and J ends lost 1 base and 11 bases respectively, with 15 bases between them. The CDR3 has 14 residues. CDR3 nucleotide sequence: TGTGCCAGCAGCCAAGTAACGGAGGTCGCTCAGCAGTTCTTC. The encoded protein is CASSQVTEVAQQFF.

This clonotype has just one count. The V gene is TRBV29-1, the J gene TRBJ2-7; D may be TRBD1 or TRBD2 (5 bases each). The germline gives CDR1 SQVTM, CDR2 ANQGSEA. The V end was cut by 6 bases, the J end by 0 bases, with 12 bases between. The CDR3 consists of 13 residues. The CDR3 DNA is TGCAGCGTCTGGGACGGAATCTCCTACGAGCAGTACTTC. Its translation is CSVWDGISYEQYF.

The V gene is TRBV11-2, the J gene TRBJ2-3, with TRBD2 matching over 9 bases. CDR3 length equals 15 residues. Germline assignment: CDR1 SGHAT and CDR2 FQNNGV. With V trimmed by 5 bases and J by 4 bases, 7 bases remained unmatched. CDR3 sequence (DNA): TGTGCCAGCAGCCGGCGGGGGGGGTTGGCAGATACGCAGTATTTT. This encodes CASSRRGGLADTQYF. The whole variable domain, filled in from reference TRBV11-2 and TRBJ2-3, reads EAGVAQSPRYKIIEKRQSVAFWCNPISGHATLYWYQQILGQGPKLLIQFQNNGVVDDSQLPKDRFSAERLKGVDSTLKIQPAKLEDSAVYLCASSRRGGLADTQYFGPGTRLTVL.

The rearrangement links TRBV5-6 to TRBJ1-1; 8 nucleotides align to TRBD1. Germline V gene lookup returns CDR1 SGHDT and CDR2 YYEEEE. V gave up 0 bases and J gave up 7 bases; unmatched junction bases: 2. This CDR3 region has 13 residues. The CDR3 reads CASSLVDRVEAFF. The CDR3 DNA is TGTGCCAGCAGCTTGGTGGACAGGGTTGAAGCTTTCTTT.

This clonotype was detected only a few times. The rearrangement joins TRBV12-3 or TRBV12-4 to TRBJ2-3; 10 bases align to TRBD1. The CDR3 contains 15 residues. V shed 6 bases, J shed 5 bases, and the junction held 8 bases outside the gene matches. The CDR3 DNA is TGTGCCAGCAGCTCAATCGGACAGGGGGAAGATACGCAGTATTTT. This sequence encodes CASSSIGQGEDTQYF.

This clonotype was observed many times. The chain links TRBV20-1 to TRBJ2-7, with no clear D. Germline assignment: CDR1 DFQATT and CDR2 SNEGSKA (reference sequence). The CDR3 has 11 residues. V was pared by 3 bases and J by 4 bases, with 7 bases between. CDR3 residues: CSARAEYEQYF. For the CDR3, the DNA is TGCAGTGCTAGGGCGGAGTACGAGCAGTACTTC.

V usage is TRBV2 and J usage is TRBJ2-1, with a possible D match to TRBD2 (6 bases). Germline values: CDR1 SNHLY, CDR2 FYNNEI. V was clipped by 2 bases and J by 10 bases, with 12 bases between them. The CDR3 extends over 13 amino acids. The CDR3 sequence: CASSERFSGEQFF. CDR3 DNA: TGTGCCAGCAGTGAAAGGTTTAGCGGAGAGCAGTTCTTC.

This clonotype was seen a few times. The chain joins TRBV6-5 to TRBJ2-7; TRBD2 might be the D (6 bases). Germline assignment: CDR1 MNHEY and CDR2 SVGAGI. The CDR3 is 13 residues long. Deletions cut 5 bases from V and 6 bases from J, with 14 bases between. The CDR3: CASSLTRVGEQYF. Written as DNA, the CDR3 is TGTGCCAGCAGTCTGACTAGAGTCGGCGAGCAGTACTTC.